This T cell receptor (beta chain) was profiled in a study of cytomegalovirus exposure and HLA in healthy donors. Study conclusions and caveats: Across donors, sequencing depth was assumed by presence/absence analyses to be roughly uniform. The majority of TCR sequences were rare, yet some public TCRs appeared in many donors.

Concerning this clone itself: The antigen is not known.

Germline V gene lookup returns CDR1 SGHRS and CDR2 YFSETQ. The CDR3 extends over 14 amino acids. Trimming cost V 1 base and J 3 bases, with 10 bases left between them. With 60 Vbeta and 13 Jbeta primers, the PCR was carried out. Here immunoSEQ multiplex PCR was the method, and the copy in TCRdb shows in-frame clones only, minus some. The top ten clones hold about 1.9% of a sample with more than 150,000 clones, about 82% of them seen once. Unrecorded immune exposures were likely, despite nominal health at sampling. This clonotype was obtained from a woman aged 25 to 45 in good health and CMV-seronegative. The sample was PBMCs. The rearrangement links TRBV5-1 to TRBJ1-1, with a possible D match to TRBD1 (5 bases). The CDR3 nucleotides are TGCGCCAGCAGCTTGAGCTCGGGGGACACTGAAGCTTTCTTT. Encoded protein: CASSLSSGDTEAFF.